A selection of T cell receptor beta chains follows, all from one sample in a study of early T cells in non-severe SARS-CoV-2 infection. TCRdb re-derived calls from the 5' RACE reads in MiXCR, one entry per CDR3 protein. The table shows around 52,000 distinct CDR3 sequences, with about 6.2% occurring only once. The sample taken for sequencing was whole blood. Every receptor here comes from an adult who was a healthcare worker with PCR-confirmed SARS-CoV-2 infection or an uninfected control (not recorded which). CDR3s include the opening cysteine and the closing phenylalanine or tryptophan. The order of the fields is D gene, clone size, V gene, J gene, CDR3 protein, CDR3 DNA. A D gene is named only where the DNA matches it firmly. A row's size may be missing; if present it is once, few, many or a size class.

d_gene: .; abundance: .; v_gene: TRBV9; j_gene: TRBJ2-5; CDR3aa: CASSSHTGLETRYF; CDR3nt: TGTGCCAGCAGCTCCCACACAGGGTTAGAGACCCGGTACTTC
d_gene: .; abundance: many; v_gene: TRBV14; j_gene: TRBJ1-1; CDR3aa: CASSLSGVPEAFF; CDR3nt: TGTGCCAGCAGCTTATCGGGTGTCCCTGAAGCTTTCTTT
d_gene: .; abundance: many; v_gene: TRBV20-1; j_gene: TRBJ1-5; CDR3aa: CSASRGTSNQPQHF; CDR3nt: TGCAGTGCTAGTCGGGGTACAAGCAATCAGCCCCAGCATTTT
d_gene: .; abundance: .; v_gene: TRBV6-2/TRBV6-3; j_gene: TRBJ1-2; CDR3aa: CASSPRGDRANYGYTF; CDR3nt: TGTGCCAGCAGCCCACGGGGGGACCGAGCTAACTATGGCTACACCTTC
d_gene: .; abundance: many; v_gene: TRBV4-3; j_gene: TRBJ1-5; CDR3aa: CASSQRLGTPDSNQPQHF; CDR3nt: TGCGCCAGCAGCCAACGCCTCGGGACCCCCGATAGCAATCAGCCCCAGCATTTT
d_gene: .; abundance: many; v_gene: TRBV10-2; j_gene: TRBJ2-7; CDR3aa: CASTEGGYEQYF; CDR3nt: TGCGCCAGCACCGAGGGGGGTTACGAGCAGTACTTC
d_gene: TRBD1; abundance: .; v_gene: TRBV18; j_gene: TRBJ1-1; CDR3aa: CASSPYPGQVEAFF; CDR3nt: TGTGCCAGCTCACCCTATCCCGGACAGGTTGAAGCTTTCTTT
d_gene: .; abundance: many; v_gene: TRBV7-6; j_gene: TRBJ1-1; CDR3aa: CASSLKTGWGNTEAFF; CDR3nt: TGTGCCAGCAGCCTCAAGACAGGCTGGGGGAACACTGAAGCTTTCTTT
d_gene: .; abundance: few; v_gene: TRBV7-9; j_gene: TRBJ2-3; CDR3aa: CASSLVLSGSTDTQYF; CDR3nt: TGTGCCAGCAGCTTAGTGTTAAGCGGCTCCACAGATACGCAGTATTTT
d_gene: .; abundance: few; v_gene: TRBV15; j_gene: TRBJ1-4; CDR3aa: CATSRDGFRANEKLFF; CDR3nt: TGTGCCACCAGCAGAGACGGTTTTAGGGCTAATGAAAAACTGTTTTTT
d_gene: .; abundance: .; v_gene: TRBV20-1; j_gene: TRBJ2-5; CDR3aa: CSAGPQGGKTQYF; CDR3nt: TGCAGTGCCGGACCCCAGGGTGGGAAGACCCAGTACTTC
d_gene: .; abundance: many; v_gene: TRBV10-3; j_gene: TRBJ2-7; CDR3aa: CAISGGTVTYEQYF; CDR3nt: TGTGCCATCAGTGGGGGGACGGTTACCTACGAGCAGTACTTC
d_gene: .; abundance: few; v_gene: TRBV7-9; j_gene: TRBJ2-7; CDR3aa: CASSAPADPYEQYF; CDR3nt: TGTGCCAGCAGCGCCCCCGCAGACCCCTACGAGCAGTACTTC
d_gene: TRBD1; abundance: .; v_gene: TRBV12-3/TRBV12-4; j_gene: TRBJ2-3; CDR3aa: CASSSQTPGQGMKTQYF; CDR3nt: TGTGCCAGCAGTTCGCAAACCCCGGGACAGGGGATGAAAACGCAGTATTTT
d_gene: .; abundance: many; v_gene: TRBV24-1; j_gene: TRBJ1-2; CDR3aa: CATSATVYGYTF; CDR3nt: TGTGCCACCAGTGCGACGGTGTATGGCTACACCTTC
d_gene: .; abundance: many; v_gene: TRBV3-1; j_gene: TRBJ1-2; CDR3aa: CASSQGRSPRFYGYTF; CDR3nt: TGTGCCAGCAGCCAAGGCCGTTCCCCGAGGTTTTATGGCTACACCTTC
d_gene: .; abundance: many; v_gene: TRBV13; j_gene: TRBJ2-2; CDR3aa: CASSSAPGTTFTNTGELFF; CDR3nt: TGTGCCAGCAGCTCCGCCCCGGGAACAACATTTACGAACACCGGGGAGCTGTTTTTT
d_gene: TRBD2; abundance: .; v_gene: TRBV11-2; j_gene: TRBJ2-4; CDR3aa: CASSLRERGGQNIQYF; CDR3nt: TGTGCCAGCAGCTTAAGGGAGCGGGGGGGCCAAAACATTCAGTACTTC
d_gene: TRBD2; abundance: many; v_gene: TRBV11-3; j_gene: TRBJ2-3; CDR3aa: CASSQRLADRADTQYF; CDR3nt: TGTGCCAGCAGCCAGCGACTAGCGGATCGGGCAGATACGCAGTATTTT
d_gene: .; abundance: few; v_gene: TRBV7-9; j_gene: TRBJ1-2; CDR3aa: CASSLQGSYGYTF; CDR3nt: TGTGCCAGCAGCTTACAGGGAAGTTATGGCTACACCTTC
d_gene: .; abundance: many; v_gene: TRBV4-3; j_gene: TRBJ2-7; CDR3aa: CASSQVPVGRGIIYEQYF; CDR3nt: TGCGCCAGCAGCCAAGTCCCCGTTGGAAGGGGGATAATCTACGAGCAGTACTTC